This T cell receptor (beta chain) was captured in a study of OX40 agonist ivuxolimab in advanced cancers. As regards this clone: Its cognate antigen is unknown.

Any history of autoimmune disease or systemic immunosuppression disqualified patients. Clones were sequenced by immunoSEQ multiplex PCR, and TCRdb holds only the in-frame ones, with some missing. The sample carries about 60,000 clones, roughly nine tenths recorded once. Study-wide points: Certain nonresponding patients likewise had low normalized T-cell clonal expansion. Expanded clones were, on average, more numerous in CD8+ T cells than in CD4+. At 0.1 to 3.0 mg/kg and by week 6, clonal expansion occurred in CD4+ and CD8+ blood T cells.

This CDR3 is 14 amino acids long. Germline loops: CDR1 SEHNR, CDR2 FQNEAQ (reference sequence). Trimming removed 1 base at V and 5 bases at J, with 11 bases between. The chain has TRBV7-9 and TRBJ1-1; no clear D. This specimen was CD4+ or CD8+ T cells sorted from blood, taken in a trial of the OX40 agonist ivuxolimab. This TCR was sampled from an adult with an advanced solid tumor such as melanoma, head and neck, liver or kidney cancer. The CDR3 DNA is TGTGCCAGCAGCTTAGAGGGAAGTTTGACTGAAGCTTTCTTT. It encodes CASSLEGSLTEAFF.